A selection of T cell receptor beta chains follows, all from one sample in a study of early T cells in non-severe SARS-CoV-2 infection. Via MiXCR, TCRdb re-called the 5' RACE reads, giving one row per CDR3 protein. The profile shows around 67,000 distinct CDR3 sequences, roughly 11% of them singletons. Sequencing was performed on whole blood. The receptor set was obtained from an adult who was a healthcare worker with PCR-confirmed SARS-CoV-2 infection or an uninfected control (not recorded which). CDR3s include the opening cysteine and the closing phenylalanine or tryptophan. D genes are given only for firm matches. Where a row states a size, it is once, few, many or the class of an expanded clone; other rows omit it.

>TRBJ2-7|many|TRBD2|TRBV9
CASSAQPGLVIEQYF
TGTGCCAGCAGCGCCCAACCGGGACTAGTAATCGAGCAGTACTTC
>TRBJ2-4|few|NA|TRBV19
CASSGPPNKNIQYF
TGTGCCAGTAGTGGCCCCCCTAACAAAAACATTCAGTACTTC
>TRBJ2-7|many|TRBD2|TRBV20-1
CSARLAGVYEQYF
TGCAGTGCTAGACTAGCGGGAGTATACGAGCAGTACTTC
>TRBJ1-2|many|NA|TRBV20-1
CSARDSRSYGYTF
TGCAGTGCTAGAGACAGTCGATCCTATGGCTACACCTTC
>TRBJ1-4|many|TRBD1|TRBV4-2
CASSQSGGTGNEKLFF
TGTGCCAGCAGCCAAAGCGGCGGGACAGGAAATGAAAAACTGTTTTTT
>TRBJ1-1|once|NA|TRBV10-1
CASSVTANTEAFF
TGCGCCAGCAGTGTTACAGCGAACACTGAAGCTTTCTTT
>TRBJ2-7|few|NA|TRBV20-1
CSARAIYNYEQYF
TGCAGTGCTAGAGCAATTTATAACTACGAGCAGTACTTC
>TRBJ2-1|few|NA|TRBV11-3
CASSYRQSSYNEQFF
TGTGCCAGCAGCTACCGACAGAGCTCCTACAATGAGCAGTTCTTC
>TRBJ2-7|many|TRBD1|TRBV19
CASSRDRVNEQYF
TGTGCCAGTAGTCGGGACAGGGTCAACGAGCAGTACTTC
>TRBJ2-5|many|TRBD2|TRBV20-1
CSAVAGGPSETQYF
TGCAGTGCGGTAGCGGGGGGGCCATCAGAGACCCAGTACTTC
>TRBJ1-1|many|NA|TRBV14
CASSQALNTEAFF
TGTGCCAGCAGCCAAGCTCTGAACACTGAAGCTTTCTTT
>TRBJ2-7|NA|NA|TRBV28
CASTQEVHPYEQYF
TGTGCCAGCACCCAGGAGGTACATCCCTACGAGCAGTACTTC
>TRBJ2-1|NA|TRBD2|TRBV7-2
CASSPTAGLAGGDEQFF
TGTGCCAGCAGCCCAACAGCGGGACTAGCGGGAGGGGATGAGCAGTTCTTC
>TRBJ2-7|NA|TRBD1|TRBV7-2
CASSLRQGRSEQYF
TGTGCCAGCAGCCTCCGACAGGGGAGGAGCGAGCAGTACTTC
>TRBJ2-1|few|TRBD1|TRBV4-1
CASSQFWTGGSYNEQFF
TGCGCCAGCAGCCAGTTTTGGACAGGGGGTAGTTACAATGAGCAGTTCTTC
>TRBJ2-1|few|NA|TRBV18
CASSPDRGASEQFF
TGTGCCAGCTCACCAGATAGAGGGGCCAGTGAGCAGTTCTTC
>TRBJ2-1|few|NA|TRBV11-2
CASSFRTLYNEQFF
TGTGCCAGCAGCTTCCGGACCCTCTACAATGAGCAGTTCTTC
>TRBJ2-1|many|NA|TRBV11-2
CASRRGLQGDEQFF
TGTGCCAGCCGCCGGGGACTACAGGGGGATGAGCAGTTCTTC
>TRBJ2-2|many|NA|TRBV11-2
CASSLDRSLGPNTGELFF
TGTGCCAGCAGCTTAGATCGATCCCTAGGACCGAACACCGGGGAGCTGTTTTTT
>TRBJ1-2|many|NA|TRBV6-5
CASSYSSTGLAYGYTF
TGTGCCAGCAGTTACTCCTCGACGGGGTTGGCTTATGGCTACACCTTC
>TRBJ2-1|many|TRBD2|TRBV20-1
CSAISASGGRGNEQFF
TGCAGTGCTATATCGGCTAGCGGGGGGAGGGGCAATGAGCAGTTCTTC
>TRBJ1-6|few|NA|TRBV12-5
CASGLAPHMGASNSPLHF
TGTGCTAGTGGTTTGGCCCCACATATGGGGGCCAGTAATTCACCCCTCCACTTT
>TRBJ2-7|NA|TRBD2|TRBV6-5
CASSPVAGATYEQYF
TGTGCCAGCAGCCCGGTAGCGGGAGCCACCTACGAGCAGTACTTC
>TRBJ1-4|few|NA|TRBV19
CASSMGSREKLFF
TGTGCCAGTAGTATGGGGTCGAGGGAAAAACTGTTTTTT
>TRBJ2-7|few|NA|TRBV7-9
CASSLEGANYEQYF
TGTGCCAGCAGCTTAGAAGGGGCCAACTACGAGCAGTACTTC
>TRBJ2-3|NA|TRBD1|TRBV19
CASKDRVGADTQYF
TGTGCCAGTAAGGACAGGGTGGGGGCAGATACGCAGTATTTT
>TRBJ1-1|many|TRBD1|TRBV5-1
CASSPDRVGAEAFF
TGCGCCAGCAGCCCGGACAGGGTCGGGGCTGAAGCTTTCTTT